Listed below are T cell receptor beta chains from one sample, sequenced in a study of T cell responses to AZD1222 COVID-19 vaccine. Repertoires were generated with immunoSEQ multiplex PCR, while TCRdb's copy carries only in-frame clones and drops some. This table has roughly 260,000 clones, 80% to 95% appearing once. The sample in question was peripheral blood, obtained on day 0 of AZD1222 vaccination. The receptor source for this set is an adult in good health. CDR3s include the opening cysteine and the closing phenylalanine or tryptophan. A D gene is named only where the DNA matches it firmly. For some rows the clone size is stated as once, few or many, or as a class when expanded; others skip it.

>NA|TRBJ2-6|NA|TRBV4-1
TGCGCCAGCAGCCAAGCGGCGGGGGCGAACACTGGGGCCAACGTCCTGACTTTC
CASSQAAGANTGANVLTF
>NA|TRBJ1-1|NA|TRBV27
TGTGCCAGCAGCAAGACGGCAGTAGACACTGAAGCTTTCTTT
CASSKTAVDTEAFF
>NA|TRBJ2-2|NA|TRBV11-2
TGTGCCAGCAGCTTGGGGTCTCAGGGTAGGTACACCGGGGAGCTGTTTTTT
CASSLGSQGRYTGELFF
>NA|TRBJ1-1|NA|TRBV6-5
TGTGCCAGCATCCCGGGGCAGGGTGGGGTCACTGAAGCTTTCTTT
CASIPGQGGVTEAFF
>few|TRBJ2-5|NA|TRBV7-9
TGTGCCAGCTCCGCCCGGACAGCCGGGGAGACCCAGTACTTC
CASSARTAGETQYF
>NA|TRBJ1-2|NA|TRBV3-1/TRBV3-2
TGTGCCAGCAGCCCACAGGCCGTCTATGGCTACACCTTC
CASSPQAVYGYTF
>NA|TRBJ1-2|NA|TRBV11-2
TGTGCCAGCAGCTTAGTGGACACCAACTATGGCTACACCTTC
CASSLVDTNYGYTF
>NA|TRBJ2-7|NA|TRBV24-1
TGTGCCACCAGTGACGGGCCCTACGAGCAGTACTTC
CATSDGPYEQYF
>NA|TRBJ2-1|NA|TRBV21-1
TGTGCCAGCAGCAAAGAGGGACTAGCGGGAGGAGCCAACTACAATGAGCAGTTCTTC
CASSKEGLAGGANYNEQFF
>NA|TRBJ2-3|NA|TRBV2
TGTGCCAGCAGTGATATAGTGAACACAGATACGCAGTATTTT
CASSDIVNTDTQYF
>NA|TRBJ1-1|TRBD1|TRBV3-1/TRBV3-2
TGTGCCAGCAGATATACAGGGGATGGTACTGAAGCTTTCTTT
CASRYTGDGTEAFF
>NA|TRBJ2-4|TRBD1|TRBV28
TGTGCCAGCAGCGGGACAGGCCTGGTGGCCAAAAACATTCAGTACTTC
CASSGTGLVAKNIQYF
>NA|TRBJ2-7|TRBD2|TRBV5-1
TGCGCCAGCAGCTTGCAGGGTCTGGCGGGAGGCTCCGAGCAGTACTTC
CASSLQGLAGGSEQYF
>NA|TRBJ2-1|NA|TRBV6-6
TGTGCCAGCAGTTCCTTCAGCCCCTCCTACAATGAGCAGTTCTTC
CASSSFSPSYNEQFF
>NA|TRBJ2-7|TRBD2|TRBV2
TGTGCCAGCAGAGTTACTAGCGCCTACGAGCAGTACTTC
CASRVTSAYEQYF
>NA|TRBJ2-7|TRBD1|TRBV29-1
TGCAGCGCCCCCAGCCAACCCCTGACAGGGGTGTACTTC
CSAPSQPLTGVYF
>NA|TRBJ2-7|NA|TRBV2
TGTGCCAGCACTGAATACGAGCAGTACTTC
CASTEYEQYF
>once|TRBJ2-4|TRBD1|TRBV4-1
TGCGCCAGCAGCCAAGATCGCGACAGGGGGGCGGCCAAAAACATTCAGTACTTC
CASSQDRDRGAAKNIQYF
>NA|TRBJ2-3|NA|TRBV19
TGTGCCAGTAGATACAAGTCAGCCGATACGCAGTATTTT
CASRYKSADTQYF
>NA|TRBJ1-2|NA|TRBV14
TGTGCCAGCAGCCAGGGGGCGGCCGGCTACACCTTC
CASSQGAAGYTF
>NA|TRBJ2-2|NA|TRBV2
TGTGCCAGCAGTGTCTACCGGTCCACCGGGGAGCTGTTTTTT
CASSVYRSTGELFF
>NA|TRBJ1-5|TRBD1|TRBV5-6
TGTGCCAGCAGCTGGGGTGGGACAGGGGGAGGCAATCAGCCCCAGCATTTT
CASSWGGTGGGNQPQHF
>NA|TRBJ2-3|TRBD2|TRBV4-1
TGCGCCAGCAGCCAAATTTCGGGCTCTAGCGGGCCGGCAGATACGCAGTATTTT
CASSQISGSSGPADTQYF
>NA|TRBJ2-1|TRBD2|TRBV7-2
TGTGCCAGCAGCATTAGCGGGGGGTTCTATGAGCAGTTCTTC
CASSISGGFYEQFF
>NA|TRBJ1-4|NA|TRBV7-8
TGTGCCAGCACTTTCGGGGCTAATGAAAAACTGTTTTTT
CASTFGANEKLFF
>NA|TRBJ2-1|NA|TRBV7-3
TGTGCCAGCAGCTCCAACGGTGAGCAGTTCTTC
CASSSNGEQFF
>NA|TRBJ1-1|NA|TRBV7-8
TGTGCCAGCAGCTCTACAAGCGCTGAAGCTTTCTTT
CASSSTSAEAFF
>once|TRBJ1-1|TRBD1|TRBV28
TGTGCCAGCGGGGTCCGGACAGGCGCTAATGAAGCTTTCTTT
CASGVRTGANEAFF
>NA|TRBJ1-1|NA|TRBV18
TGTGCCAGCTCACCGACAGTGAACACTGAAGCTTTCTTT
CASSPTVNTEAFF
>NA|TRBJ2-2|NA|TRBV10-2
TGCGCCAGCAGTGGGCGGCCGGCCGGGGACACCGGGGAGCTGTTTTTT
CASSGRPAGDTGELFF
>NA|TRBJ1-4|NA|TRBV5-1
TGCGCCAGCAGCCCCAGTAGGGCAGCTGAAAAACTGTTTTTT
CASSPSRAAEKLFF
>NA|TRBJ2-5|TRBD2|TRBV3-1/TRBV3-2
TGTGCCAGCAGCCGACATACGGCGGGGGGGCCCCAAGAGACCCAGTACTTC
CASSRHTAGGPQETQYF
>few|TRBJ1-1|NA|TRBV6-5
TGTGCCAGCAGTTACAGGCCGAACACTGAAGCTTTCTTT
CASSYRPNTEAFF
>once|TRBJ2-7|TRBD1|TRBV28
TGTGCCAGCAGAATGGGACAGGGGGCCCCTATATTCTACGAGCAGTACTTC
CASRMGQGAPIFYEQYF
>NA|TRBJ2-2|TRBD2|TRBV4-3
TGCGCCAGCAGCCGATCTCTAGCGGGAGGGATCACCGGGGAGCTGTTTTTT
CASSRSLAGGITGELFF
>NA|TRBJ2-1|TRBD2|TRBV10-2
TGCGCCAGCAGTCGGACTAGCGGCTACAATGAGCAGTTCTTC
CASSRTSGYNEQFF
>NA|TRBJ1-4|NA|TRBV5-5
TGTGCCAGCAGGCAGTACGACATTATTAATGAAAAACTGTTTTTT
CASRQYDIINEKLFF
>NA|TRBJ1-4|NA|TRBV29-1
TGCAGCGTTGAAGATGCGATTCGAGGGGGAGGTGGTGAAAAACTGTTTTTT
CSVEDAIRGGGGEKLFF
>NA|TRBJ1-5|NA|TRBV24-1
TGTGCCACCAGTGATTCGGGGGGCCCGAAAACGGATCAGCCCCAGCATTTT
CATSDSGGPKTDQPQHF
>NA|TRBJ1-5|NA|TRBV7-9
TGTGCCAGCAGCTTAGCGTTGGCGGGGAATCAGCCCCAGCATTTT
CASSLALAGNQPQHF
>NA|TRBJ2-7|TRBD1|TRBV29-1
TGCAGCGTTGAAGGCCCTGGGACAGGGGGGGGCTACGAGCAGTACTTC
CSVEGPGTGGGYEQYF
>NA|TRBJ2-1|NA|TRBV28
TGTGCCAGCAGCCGGGACCTCAGCTCCTACAATGAGCAGTTCTTC
CASSRDLSSYNEQFF